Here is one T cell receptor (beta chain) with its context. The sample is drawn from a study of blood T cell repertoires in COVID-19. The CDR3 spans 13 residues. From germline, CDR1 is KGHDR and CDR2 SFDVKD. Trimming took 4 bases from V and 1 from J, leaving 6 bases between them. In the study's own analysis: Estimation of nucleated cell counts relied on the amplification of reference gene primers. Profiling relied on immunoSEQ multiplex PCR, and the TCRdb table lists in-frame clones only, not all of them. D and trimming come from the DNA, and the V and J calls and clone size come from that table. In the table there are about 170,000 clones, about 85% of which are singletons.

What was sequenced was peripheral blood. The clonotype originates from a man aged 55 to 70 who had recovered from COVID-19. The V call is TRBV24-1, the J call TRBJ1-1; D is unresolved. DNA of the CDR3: TGTGCCACCAGTGACCGGAGGAACACTGAAGCTTTCTTT. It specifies CATSDRRNTEAFF.